This T cell receptor beta chain was identified in a study of blood T cells in healthy people across ages (dated by TCRdb to 2013 to 2016). Looking at the study overall: In model experiments, roughly one uniquely barcoded TCR beta cDNA molecule per two T cells was captured by template switching. Using deep sequencing normalized with unique cDNA molecular identifiers, the study measured how TCR beta repertoire diversity changes with age. Donors were grouped into four age groups: young (average approximately 16 years), middle-aged (around 39), aged (62) and long-lived (just over 80). For two donors (one aged 18 to 29 and one aged 80 or older), the study analyzed two additional independent replicas of 1 million unique cDNA reads from the same blood draw. To avoid experimental bias, donors of different ages were randomly spread across the sequencing lanes. Overall results and qualifications from the work: Conclusive comparison of naive and antigen-experienced compartments was prevented by the profiling of bulk unsorted PBMCs. As age increased, observed TCR beta diversity per million T cells dropped in a roughly linear way, and a significant reduction was already evident by age 40. Compared with the aged group, the long-lived group had more naive CD4+ T cells, fewer expanded clones and increased TCR diversity, a pattern suggesting age selection. The percentage of naive T cells measured by flow cytometry correlated strongly with observed TCR beta diversity. Total diversity estimates from one million sequenced T cells were considered lower bounds and underestimates. Because donor CMV infection status was unknown, age-related changes in expanded clonotypes were potentially confounded.

At the junction V is shortened by 3 bases and J by 4 bases, with 12 bases in between. The CDR3, cysteine through phenylalanine, is 14 amino acids long. CDR3 DNA is the only sequence kept; it has 42 bases, read in frame from the first base. The germline V gene gives CDR1 as KGHSH and CDR2 as LQKENI. The library was generated by 5' RACE. The reads were generated on an Illumina HiSeq 2500. A second PCR of about 6 to 11 cycles was performed with a sample-barcoded 5' primer and a J-beta primer mix. A unique molecular identifier was introduced onto each TCR beta cDNA molecule by a template-switch 5' adaptor carrying 12 random nucleotides. Each sample yielded at least 3 million CDR3-containing paired-end reads. First-strand cDNA synthesis was performed from all RNA using the Mint cDNA synthesis kit, with priming by a TRBC-specific oligonucleotide. All cDNA was treated with uracil-DNA glycosylase and then went through a first 18-cycle PCR with the universal primers M1SS and BC2_uni_R. The study's own analysis went as follows. For normalization, 1 million high-quality reads, each with a distinct molecular identifier, were randomly selected from each sample. Reads with shared molecular identifiers were discarded instead of being binned into consensus sequences. MiTCR, with a Q25 quality threshold and the strictest error-elimination algorithm, was used for CDR3 identification, clonotype clustering and error correction. A nonparametric unseen species model with Euler transformation was used to estimate a lower bound on total TCR beta diversity. TCRdb handled the public reads itself, with Q25 trimming in fastp and clone calling in MiXCR, and kept productive beta chains. CDR3 protein duplicates are merged, each entry listing the most common genes and DNA. What appears here as the V and J calls and clone size reflects TCRdb's work, not the paper's. The sample table records 700,000 or so distinct CDR3 sequences; 22% of these occur just once. The top ten clones comprise around 21% of the sample.

Concerning this clonotype: Its recognized antigen is unknown. No base quality information exists; no much larger clone differs at one position.

The donors were roughly 39 Caucasian individuals from Russia, aged roughly 6 to 100 years, who were systemically healthy. Roughly 10 milliliters of peripheral blood were drawn from each donor into EDTA-treated Vacutainer tubes. Ficoll-Paque density-gradient centrifugation was used to isolate PBMCs, with at least 6 million per sample. Total RNA, at least 6 micrograms per sample, was extracted from PBMCs with Trizol reagent. The percentages of naive CD45RAhigh/CD27high T cells were determined by flow cytometry on a PBMC aliquot from every donor. The specimen was blood. The source is a man between 70 and 80 years old in good health. The sequence is built from TRBV18 and TRBJ2-5; no D gene call is confident. The DNA reads as follows: TGTGCCAGCTCACCTGGCGGTCAGCCAGAGACCCAGTACTTC. Translated, it gives CASSPGGQPETQYF.